A selection of T cell receptor beta chains follows, all from one sample in a study of T-cell reconstitution after alpha-beta-depleted transplantation in children. TCRdb reprocessed the PCR reads via MiXCR and lists one record per CDR3 protein. The sample comprises hundreds of thousands of distinct CDR3 sequences, approximately 15% of which are singletons, and around 0.96% rests with the top ten. Sequencing used PBMCs from the stem cell graft donor, obtained from the stem cell graft. These receptors were collected from a human donor who donated a stem cell graft to a child with acute myeloid leukemia. Both conserved end residues are part of each CDR3. Each record gives: clone size, J gene, D gene, V gene, CDR3 DNA, CDR3 protein. D genes are given only for firm matches. Part of the rows lack a size; the others show once, few, many or a class for expanded clones.

. | TRBJ1-1 | . | TRBV25-1 | TGTGCCAGCAGTGAATTCTTGGGGTCGACTGAAGCTTTCTTT | CASSEFLGSTEAFF
many | TRBJ1-1 | . | TRBV10-3 | TGTGCCATCAGCATGGAGAGGTCGATGAACACTGAAGCTTTCTTT | CAISMERSMNTEAFF
. | TRBJ1-1 | . | TRBV12-3/TRBV12-4 | TGTGCCAGCAGTTTTTTCGGGGGAGTCTTACTGGAGGCTTTCTTT | CASSFFGGVLLEAFF
many | TRBJ1-5 | . | TRBV28 | TGTGCCAGCAGGCAGGGAAGCAATCAGCCCCAGCATTTT | CASRQGSNQPQHF
many | TRBJ2-5 | . | TRBV29-1 | TGCAGCGTTGTAATCGGCAGCCGCACAGAGACCCAGTACTTC | CSVVIGSRTETQYF
few | TRBJ1-1 | TRBD1 | TRBV7-3 | TGTGCCAGCAGCTTAGTGGGACAGGGGAGCGCAACTGAAGCTTTCTTT | CASSLVGQGSATEAFF
. | TRBJ1-2 | TRBD1 | TRBV7-9 | TGTGCCTCAGGGGGGGGGCGAGATGGCTACACCTTC | CASGGGRDGYTF
many | TRBJ1-2 | . | TRBV5-1 | TGCGCCAGCGGGGAGAAGGGTAGTGGCTACACCTTC | CASGEKGSGYTF
many | TRBJ1-1 | TRBD1 | TRBV20-1 | TGCAGTGCTAGGACAGGGAGGAACACTGAAGCTTTCTTT | CSARTGRNTEAFF
few | TRBJ1-4 | . | TRBV20-1 | TGCAGTGCTAGACACCTTAATGAAAAACTGTTTTTT | CSARHLNEKLFF
many | TRBJ2-5 | TRBD2 | TRBV15 | TGTGCCACCAGTAGGGCGCGGGAGCCACAAGAGACCCAGTACTTC | CATSRAREPQETQYF
. | TRBJ2-1 | . | TRBV7-3 | TGTGCCAGCAGCTCCCACTCAGCGGGCGCATACAATGAGCAGTTCTTC | CASSSHSAGAYNEQFF
many | TRBJ2-1 | TRBD2 | TRBV6-5 | TGTGCCAGCAGTTACATCGGGGCTAGCGGGGGGACCTTGTACAATGAGCAGTTCTTC | CASSYIGASGGTLYNEQFF
many | TRBJ2-7 | . | TRBV20-1 | TGCAGTGTCCTATGGGGGGCTCCCTACGAGCAGTACTTC | CSVLWGAPYEQYF
few | TRBJ2-7 | . | TRBV11-2 | TGTGCCAGCAGCTTAGACAGACCGGCCTACGAGCAGTACTTC | CASSLDRPAYEQYF